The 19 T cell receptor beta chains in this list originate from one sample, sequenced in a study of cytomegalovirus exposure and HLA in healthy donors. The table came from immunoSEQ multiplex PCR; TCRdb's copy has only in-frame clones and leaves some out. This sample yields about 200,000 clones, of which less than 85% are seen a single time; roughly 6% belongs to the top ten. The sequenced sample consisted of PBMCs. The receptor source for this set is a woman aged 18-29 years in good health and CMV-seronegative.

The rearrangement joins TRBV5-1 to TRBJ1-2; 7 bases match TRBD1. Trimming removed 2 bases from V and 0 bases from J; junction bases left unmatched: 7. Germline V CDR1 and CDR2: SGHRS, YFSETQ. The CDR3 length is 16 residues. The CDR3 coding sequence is TGCGCCAGCAGCTTTGACGGGACAGCAGCTAACTATGGCTACACCTTC. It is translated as CASSFDGTAANYGYTF.

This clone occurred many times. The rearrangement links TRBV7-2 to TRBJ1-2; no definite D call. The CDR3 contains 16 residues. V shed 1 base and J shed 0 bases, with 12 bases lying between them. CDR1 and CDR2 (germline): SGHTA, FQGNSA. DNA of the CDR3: TGTGCCAGCAGCTTAGTTGCTGGGGAAGCTAACTATGGCTACACCTTC. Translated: CASSLVAGEANYGYTF.

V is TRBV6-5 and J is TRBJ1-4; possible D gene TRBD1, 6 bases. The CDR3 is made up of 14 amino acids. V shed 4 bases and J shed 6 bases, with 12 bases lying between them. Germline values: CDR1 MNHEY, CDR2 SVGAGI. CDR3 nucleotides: TGTGCCAGCAGTTTAACAGGGAGGGATGAAAAACTGTTTTTT. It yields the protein CASSLTGRDEKLFF.

As DNA, the CDR3 is TGTGCCAGCAGCGAAGACAGGACAGATACGCAGTATTTT. Protein: CASSEDRTDTQYF. The chain recombines TRBV5-4 with TRBJ2-3; TRBD1 is a possible D gene (6 bases). The germline gives CDR1 SGHNT, CDR2 YYREEE (reference sequence). This CDR3 has 13 amino acids. With 4 bases removed from V and 3 bases from J, the gap between germline ends came to 9 bases.

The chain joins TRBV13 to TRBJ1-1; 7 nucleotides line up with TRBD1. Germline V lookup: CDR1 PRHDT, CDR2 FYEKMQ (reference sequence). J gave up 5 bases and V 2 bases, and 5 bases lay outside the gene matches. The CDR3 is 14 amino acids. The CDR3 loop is CASSLRTGVTEAFF. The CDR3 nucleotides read TGTGCCAGCAGCTTAAGAACAGGGGTTACTGAAGCTTTCTTT.

The CDR3 DNA sequence: TGTGCCAGCGGTTGGGGGACAGTAAGAGATGGCTACACCTTC. It yields the protein CASGWGTVRDGYTF. The chain has TRBV27 and TRBJ1-2; 7 bases agree with TRBD1. Per germline, CDR1 MNHEY and CDR2 SMNVEV (reference sequence). The CDR3 length is 14 residues. Trimming removed 8 bases from V and 6 bases from J; junction bases left unmatched: 12.

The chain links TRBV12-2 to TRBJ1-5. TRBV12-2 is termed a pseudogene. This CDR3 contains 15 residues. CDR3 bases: TGTGCAAGCCTGACCGGGACGGATAGCAATCAGCCCCAGCATTTT. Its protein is CASLTGTDSNQPQHF.

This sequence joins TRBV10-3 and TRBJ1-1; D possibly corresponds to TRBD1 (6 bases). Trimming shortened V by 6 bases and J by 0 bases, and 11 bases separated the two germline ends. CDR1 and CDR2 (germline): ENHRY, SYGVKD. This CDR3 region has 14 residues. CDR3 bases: TGTGCCATCAGCCCACAGGGTTTGAACACTGAAGCTTTCTTT. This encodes CAISPQGLNTEAFF.

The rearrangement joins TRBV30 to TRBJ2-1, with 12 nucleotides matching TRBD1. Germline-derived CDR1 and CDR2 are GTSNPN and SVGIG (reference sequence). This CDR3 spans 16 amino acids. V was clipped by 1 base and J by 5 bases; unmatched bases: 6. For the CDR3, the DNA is TGTGCCTGGAGTGAGGGGACAGGGGGCCTTGACAATGAGCAGTTCTTC. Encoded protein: CAWSEGTGGLDNEQFF.

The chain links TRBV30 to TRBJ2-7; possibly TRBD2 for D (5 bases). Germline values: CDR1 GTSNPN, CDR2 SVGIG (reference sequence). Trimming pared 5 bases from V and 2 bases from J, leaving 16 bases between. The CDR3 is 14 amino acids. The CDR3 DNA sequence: TGTGCCTGGGGGCCTTCCCTGAGGGCCTACGAGCAGTACTTC. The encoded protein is CAWGPSLRAYEQYF.

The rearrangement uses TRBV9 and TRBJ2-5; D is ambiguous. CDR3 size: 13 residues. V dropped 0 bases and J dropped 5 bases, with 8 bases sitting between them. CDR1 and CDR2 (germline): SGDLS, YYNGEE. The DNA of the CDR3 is TGTGCCAGCAGCGTAGACCGTTCGGAGACCCAGTACTTC. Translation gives CASSVDRSETQYF.

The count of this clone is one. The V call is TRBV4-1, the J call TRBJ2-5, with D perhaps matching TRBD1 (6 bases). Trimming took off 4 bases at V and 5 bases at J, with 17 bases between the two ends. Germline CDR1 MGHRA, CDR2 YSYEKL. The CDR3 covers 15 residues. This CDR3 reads CASSLGAGARETQYF. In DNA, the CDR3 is TGCGCCAGCAGCCTGGGGGCAGGGGCTCGGGAGACCCAGTACTTC.

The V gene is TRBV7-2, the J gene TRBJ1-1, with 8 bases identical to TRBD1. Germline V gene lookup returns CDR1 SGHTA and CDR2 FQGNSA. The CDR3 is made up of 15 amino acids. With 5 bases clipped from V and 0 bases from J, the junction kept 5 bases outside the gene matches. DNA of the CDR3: TGTGCCAGCAGCCAAAGACAGGGGATGAACACTGAAGCTTTCTTT. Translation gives CASSQRQGMNTEAFF.

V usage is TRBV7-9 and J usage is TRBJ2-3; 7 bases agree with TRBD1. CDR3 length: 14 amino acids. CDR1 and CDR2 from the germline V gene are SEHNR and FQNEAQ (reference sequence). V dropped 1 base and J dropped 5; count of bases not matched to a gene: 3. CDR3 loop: CASSLVTGEDTQYF. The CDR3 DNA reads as TGTGCCAGCAGCTTAGTTACAGGGGAAGATACGCAGTATTTT.

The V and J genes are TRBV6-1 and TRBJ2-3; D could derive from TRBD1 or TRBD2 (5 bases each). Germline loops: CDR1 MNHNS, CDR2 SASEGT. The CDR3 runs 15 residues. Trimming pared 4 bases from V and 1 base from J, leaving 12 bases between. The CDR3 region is CASSVRGWGTDTQYF. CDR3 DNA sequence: TGTGCCAGCAGTGTGAGGGGTTGGGGCACAGATACGCAGTATTTT.

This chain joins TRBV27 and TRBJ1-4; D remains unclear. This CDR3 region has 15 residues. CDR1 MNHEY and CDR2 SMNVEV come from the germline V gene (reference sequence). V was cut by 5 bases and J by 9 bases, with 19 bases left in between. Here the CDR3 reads CASSPRPGLEKKLFF. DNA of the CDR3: TGTGCCAGCAGTCCACGCCCTGGGTTGGAAAAAAAACTGTTTTTT. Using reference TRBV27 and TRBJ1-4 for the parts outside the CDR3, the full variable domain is EAQVTQNPRYLITVTGKKLTVTCSQNMNHEYMSWYRQDPGLGLRQIYYSMNVEVTDKGDVPEGYKVSRKEKRNFPLILESPSPNQTSLYFCASSPRPGLEKKLFFGSGTQLSVL.

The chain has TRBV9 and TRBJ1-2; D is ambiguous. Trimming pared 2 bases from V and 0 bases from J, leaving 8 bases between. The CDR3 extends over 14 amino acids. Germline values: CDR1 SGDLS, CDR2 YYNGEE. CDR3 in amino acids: CASSVAQTNYGYTF. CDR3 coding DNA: TGTGCCAGCAGCGTCGCACAGACTAACTATGGCTACACCTTC.

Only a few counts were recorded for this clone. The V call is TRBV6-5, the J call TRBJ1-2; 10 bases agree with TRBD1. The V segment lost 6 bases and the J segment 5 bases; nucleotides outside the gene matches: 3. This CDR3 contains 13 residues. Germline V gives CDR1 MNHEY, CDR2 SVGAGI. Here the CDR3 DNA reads TGTGCCAGCAGCCGGGACAGGGGATATGGCTACACCTTC. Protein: CASSRDRGYGYTF.

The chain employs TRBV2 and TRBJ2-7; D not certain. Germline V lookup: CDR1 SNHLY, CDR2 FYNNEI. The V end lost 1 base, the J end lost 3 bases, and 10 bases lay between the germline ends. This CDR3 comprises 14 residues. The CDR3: CASSEDPANYEQYF. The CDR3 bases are TGTGCCAGCAGTGAAGACCCCGCAAACTACGAGCAGTACTTC.